Sequencing of this T cell receptor beta chain was carried out in a study of regulatory and conventional T cells in RAG deficiency. The germline gives CDR1 KGHSH, CDR2 LQKENI. This CDR3 region has 16 residues. V was trimmed by 1 base and J by 1 base, leaving 11 bases between them. Clones were read by immunoSEQ multiplex PCR, and TCRdb kept only the in-frame ones, dropping some. In the table there are roughly 29,000 clones, 90% to 95% of which are singletons. The sorted conventional CD4+ T cells were CD25-low and CD127-high, with genomic DNA sequenced. Separately, the same data were catalogued under a study of regulatory T cells. That report notes: Primers: 52 TRBV forward and 13 TRBJ reverse.

Sequenced sample: CD25- CD4+ T cells sorted from blood. The rearrangement uses TRBV18 and TRBJ1-3; D is perhaps TRBD1 (5 bases). This TCR came from a human donor in good health. In nucleotides, the CDR3 is TGTGCCAGCTCACCACAATTCCAGGGATCTGGAAACACCATATATTTT. Translation gives CASSPQFQGSGNTIYF.